The clone carrying this TCR beta chain was observed many times. The data were taken from a study of blood T cell repertoires in COVID-19. Overall study: The samples span acute and convalescent COVID-19 from the United States, Italy and Spain. T cells, B-cell-depleted T cells, or PBMCs provided the cDNA or gDNA that served as material.

Original methodology: Reference gene primers were amplified, and this amplification served to estimate nucleated cell counts. Here immunoSEQ multiplex PCR was the method, and the copy in TCRdb shows in-frame clones only, minus some. Clone size and V and J calls were adopted from that table, with D and trimming inferred from the DNA. The sample has 250,000 or so clones, approximately 91% seen once. The CDR3 is made up of 15 amino acids. Germline V gives CDR1 KGHSH, CDR2 LQKENI. Trimming cost V 4 bases and J 4 bases, with 16 bases left between them. The source material was peripheral blood. The chain couples TRBV18 to TRBJ1-1; perhaps TRBD1 as D (6 bases). This TCR was recovered from a woman in her 40s who had recovered from COVID-19. The CDR3 reads CASSREQGPTTEAFF. The CDR3 DNA reads TGTGCCAGCTCACGGGAACAGGGACCAACCACTGAAGCTTTCTTT.